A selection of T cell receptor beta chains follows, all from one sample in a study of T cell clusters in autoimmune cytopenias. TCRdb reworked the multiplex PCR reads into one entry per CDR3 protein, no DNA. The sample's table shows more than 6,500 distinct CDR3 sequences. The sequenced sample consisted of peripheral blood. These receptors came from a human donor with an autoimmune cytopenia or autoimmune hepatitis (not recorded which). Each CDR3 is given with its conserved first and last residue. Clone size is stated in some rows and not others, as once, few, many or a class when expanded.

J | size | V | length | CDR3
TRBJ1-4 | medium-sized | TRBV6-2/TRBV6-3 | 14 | CASRAWGVDEKLFF
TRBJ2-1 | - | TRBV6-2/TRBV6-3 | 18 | CASSYFLSEQQAYNEQFF
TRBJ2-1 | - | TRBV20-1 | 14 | CSLPAGAFGHEQFF
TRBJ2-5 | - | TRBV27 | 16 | CASSLEGGGFQETQYF
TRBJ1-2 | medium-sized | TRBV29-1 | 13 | CSVDEGSKAGYTF
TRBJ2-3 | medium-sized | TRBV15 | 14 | CATSRDFSTDTQYF
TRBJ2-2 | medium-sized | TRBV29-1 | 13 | CSVYDSVTGELFF
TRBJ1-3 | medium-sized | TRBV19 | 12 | CASSTPGNTIYF
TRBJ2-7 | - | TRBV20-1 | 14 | CSAGHPDRAYEQYF
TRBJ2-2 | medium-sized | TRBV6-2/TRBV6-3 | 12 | CASNGGAGELFF
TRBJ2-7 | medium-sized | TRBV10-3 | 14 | CAISESPDSYEQYF
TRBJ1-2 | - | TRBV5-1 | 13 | CASSPAAGHGYTF
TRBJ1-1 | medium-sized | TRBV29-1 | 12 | CSVEGVRTEAFF
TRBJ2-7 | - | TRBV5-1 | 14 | CASSWDGMMGEQYF
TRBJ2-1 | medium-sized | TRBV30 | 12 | CAWSPSLDEQFF
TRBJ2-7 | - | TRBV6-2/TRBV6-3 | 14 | CASRRGGLSYEQYF
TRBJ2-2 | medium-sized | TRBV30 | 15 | CAWSVLKMNTGELFF
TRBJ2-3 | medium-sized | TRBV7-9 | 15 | CASSFVTGVVDTQYF
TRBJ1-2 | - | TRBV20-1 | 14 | CSAREAGHLYGYTF
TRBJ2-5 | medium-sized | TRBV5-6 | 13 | CASSLGRRETQYF
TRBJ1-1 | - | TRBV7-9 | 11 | CASLGGTEAFF
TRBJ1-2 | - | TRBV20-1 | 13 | CSASPTSTLGYTF
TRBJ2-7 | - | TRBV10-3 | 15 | CAISKGLADTYEQYF
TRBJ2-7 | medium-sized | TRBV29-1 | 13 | CSVEGSGSYEQYF
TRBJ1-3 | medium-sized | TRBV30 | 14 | CAWNTGGSGNTIYF
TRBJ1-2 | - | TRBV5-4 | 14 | CASSQGNMDYGYTF
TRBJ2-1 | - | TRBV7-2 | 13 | CASSSLLVPEQFF